This TCR beta chain was recovered during a study of blood T cell repertoires in COVID-19. The overall study: The United States, Italy and Spain provided the acute and convalescent COVID-19 samples. In each case, the material was cDNA or gDNA derived from T cells, B-cell-depleted T cells, or PBMCs.

This CDR3 contains 13 residues. J lost 5 bases, V lost 3 bases, and 4 bases had no gene match. The germline V gene has CDR1 SQVTM and CDR2 ANQGSEA. As handled by the study authors: For nucleated cells, counts were estimated from reference gene primer amplification. Method: immunoSEQ multiplex PCR; TCRdb's copy keeps in-frame clones and lacks some. V and J calls and clone size come straight from that table; D and trimming were deduced from the DNA. The sample lists over 200,000 clones; around 81% were seen once. The chain joins TRBV29-1 to TRBJ2-5, with 9 bases matching TRBD1. Sample: PBMCs or T cells enriched from blood (not recorded which). The TCR was taken from a woman in her 50s with acute COVID-19. CDR3 nucleotide sequence: TGCAGCGTTGAGGGACAGGGTGGTGAGACCCAGTACTTC. The encoded protein is CSVEGQGGETQYF.